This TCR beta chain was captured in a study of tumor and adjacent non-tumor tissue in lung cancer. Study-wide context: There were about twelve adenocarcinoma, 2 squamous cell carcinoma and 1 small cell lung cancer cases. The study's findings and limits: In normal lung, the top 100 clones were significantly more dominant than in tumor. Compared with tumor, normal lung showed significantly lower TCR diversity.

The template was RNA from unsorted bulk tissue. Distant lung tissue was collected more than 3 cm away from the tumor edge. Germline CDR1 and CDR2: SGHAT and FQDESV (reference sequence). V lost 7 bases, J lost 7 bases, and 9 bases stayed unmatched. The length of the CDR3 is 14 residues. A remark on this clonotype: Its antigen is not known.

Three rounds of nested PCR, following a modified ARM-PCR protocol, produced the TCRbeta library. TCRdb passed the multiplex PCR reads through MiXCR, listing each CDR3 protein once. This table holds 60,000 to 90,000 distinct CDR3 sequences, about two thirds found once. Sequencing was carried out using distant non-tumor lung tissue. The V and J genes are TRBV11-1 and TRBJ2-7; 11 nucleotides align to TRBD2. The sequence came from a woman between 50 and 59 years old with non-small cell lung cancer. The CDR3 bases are TGTGCCAGCAACCGAACTAGCGGGAGTGGTGAGCAGTACTTC. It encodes CASNRTSGSGEQYF.